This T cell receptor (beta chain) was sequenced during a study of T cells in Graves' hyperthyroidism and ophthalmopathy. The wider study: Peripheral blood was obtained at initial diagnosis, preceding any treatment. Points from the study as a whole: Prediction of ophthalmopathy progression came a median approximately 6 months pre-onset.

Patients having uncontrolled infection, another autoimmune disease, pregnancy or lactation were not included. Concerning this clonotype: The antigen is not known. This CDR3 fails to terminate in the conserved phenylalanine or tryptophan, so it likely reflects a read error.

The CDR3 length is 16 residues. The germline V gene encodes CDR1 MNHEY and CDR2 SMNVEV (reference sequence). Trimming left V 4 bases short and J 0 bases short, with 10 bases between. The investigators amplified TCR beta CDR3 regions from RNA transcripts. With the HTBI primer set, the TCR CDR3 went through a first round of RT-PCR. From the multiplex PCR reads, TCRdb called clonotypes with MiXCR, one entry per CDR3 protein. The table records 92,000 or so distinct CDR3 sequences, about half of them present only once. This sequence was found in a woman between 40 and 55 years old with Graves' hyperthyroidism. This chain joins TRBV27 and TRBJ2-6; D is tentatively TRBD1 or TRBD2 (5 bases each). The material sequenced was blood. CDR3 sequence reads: CASSSGRLSGANVLTP. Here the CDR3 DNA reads TGTGCCAGCAGTTCGGGACGGCTCTCTGGGGCCAACGTCCTGACTCCA.